This entry lists 2 T cell receptor beta chains sequenced from one sample in a study of Graves' ophthalmopathy and Graves' hyperthyroidism. The sequenced template was RNA, covering the TCR beta CDR3 region. HTBI-primed first-round RT-PCR preceded second-round multiplex PCR. One entry per CDR3 protein results from TCRdb running MiXCR on the multiplex PCR reads. The data show 40,000 to 45,000 distinct CDR3 sequences, approximately 52% seen once. What was sequenced was peripheral blood. All receptors derive from an adult man with Graves' ophthalmopathy.

This clonotype was counted only a few times. The final CDR3 position lacks the conserved phenylalanine or tryptophan, pointing to a likely read error. It is unclear where the CDR3 begins or ends on the DNA, so no DNA is shown, and the CDR3 is as TCRdb lists it. The V and J genes are TRBV9 and TRBJ1-1; the table assigns TRBD1, which was not confirmed against the DNA. Germline CDR1 SGDLS, CDR2 YYNGEE. The CDR3 spans 15 residues, counting both ends. CDR3 amino acids: CASSARQSPGTEAFL.

The chain employs TRBV20-1 and TRBJ2-5; TRBD2 aligns across 15 bases. This CDR3 comprises 17 residues. V shed 6 bases and J 4 bases; nucleotides not matched to a gene: 12. CDR1 is DFQATT, CDR2 SNEGSKA, per germline (reference sequence). CDR3 nucleotides: TGCAGTGCCTCCGGACTAGCGGGAGGGCCGGGGTTAGAGACCCAGTACTTC. Translation: CSASGLAGGPGLETQYF.